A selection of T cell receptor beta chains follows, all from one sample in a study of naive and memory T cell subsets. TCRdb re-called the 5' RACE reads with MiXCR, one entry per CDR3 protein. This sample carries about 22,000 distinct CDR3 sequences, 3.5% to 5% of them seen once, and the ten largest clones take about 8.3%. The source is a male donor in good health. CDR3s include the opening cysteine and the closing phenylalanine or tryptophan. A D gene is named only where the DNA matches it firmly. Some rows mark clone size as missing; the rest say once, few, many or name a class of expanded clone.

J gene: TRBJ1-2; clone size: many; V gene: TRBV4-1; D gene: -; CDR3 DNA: TGCGCCAGCAGCCAAGATTCAGGGATTGACTATGGCTACACCTTC; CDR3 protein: CASSQDSGIDYGYTF
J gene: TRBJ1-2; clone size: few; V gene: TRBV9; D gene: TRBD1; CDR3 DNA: TGTGCCAGCAGCGTAGGGACAGGGGACTATGGCTACACCTTC; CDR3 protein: CASSVGTGDYGYTF
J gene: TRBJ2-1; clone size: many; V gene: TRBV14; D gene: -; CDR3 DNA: TGTGCCATCGGGTCGAGCTCCTACAATGAGCAGTTCTTC; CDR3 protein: CAIGSSSYNEQFF
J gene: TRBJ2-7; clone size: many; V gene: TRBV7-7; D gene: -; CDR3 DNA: TGTGCTAGCAGCCTGACAGACATCCACGAGCAGTACTTC; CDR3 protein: CASSLTDIHEQYF
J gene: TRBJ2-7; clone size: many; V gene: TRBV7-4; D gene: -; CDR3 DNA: TGTGCCAGGGCCGCCACCCGGCGAAATTCCCTATGGGACGAGCAGTACTTC; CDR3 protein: CARAATRRNSLWDEQYF
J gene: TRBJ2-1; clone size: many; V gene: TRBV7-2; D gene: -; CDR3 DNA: TGTGCCAGCAGCTCTTCCACAGGGTACAATGAGCAGTTCTTC; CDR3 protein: CASSSSTGYNEQFF
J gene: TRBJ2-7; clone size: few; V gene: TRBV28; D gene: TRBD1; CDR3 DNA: TGTGCCAGCAGTTTATCCGGGACAGGGGGTGGAGAGCAGTACTTC; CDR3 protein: CASSLSGTGGGEQYF
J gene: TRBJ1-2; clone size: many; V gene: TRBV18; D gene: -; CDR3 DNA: TGTGCCAGCTCACCACTCAGGGACAAACACTATGGCTACACCTTC; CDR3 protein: CASSPLRDKHYGYTF
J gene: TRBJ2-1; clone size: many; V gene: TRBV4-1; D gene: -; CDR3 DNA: TGCGCCAGCAGCCCCAAGGGGGTCTCCTACAATGAGCAGTTCTTC; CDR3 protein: CASSPKGVSYNEQFF
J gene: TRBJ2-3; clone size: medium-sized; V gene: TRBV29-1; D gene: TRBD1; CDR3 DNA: TGCAGTGCTAAAGTTGGGACAGGGCGCACAGATACGCAGTATTTT; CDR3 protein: CSAKVGTGRTDTQYF
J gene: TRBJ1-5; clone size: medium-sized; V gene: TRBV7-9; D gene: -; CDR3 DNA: TGTGCCAGCAGCTTAGGAGGGGGCAATCAGCCCCAGCATTTT; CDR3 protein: CASSLGGGNQPQHF
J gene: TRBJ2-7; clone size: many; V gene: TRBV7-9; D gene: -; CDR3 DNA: TGTGCCAGCAGCACCCCGGAGAGCTCCTACGAGCAGTACTTC; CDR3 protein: CASSTPESSYEQYF
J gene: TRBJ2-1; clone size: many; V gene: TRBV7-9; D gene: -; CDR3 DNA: TGTGCCAGCAGCTCCGGACCTTCGGGACCCTCCTACAATGAGCAGTTCTTC; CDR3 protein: CASSSGPSGPSYNEQFF
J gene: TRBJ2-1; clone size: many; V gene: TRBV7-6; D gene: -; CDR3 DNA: TGTGCCAGCAGCTTACAGGGGGGCCGGAACAATGAGCAGTTCTTC; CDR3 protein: CASSLQGGRNNEQFF
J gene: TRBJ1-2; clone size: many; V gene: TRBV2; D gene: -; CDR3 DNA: TGTGCCCGGGAGACAGGAATCTCAGCTAACTATGGCTACACCTTC; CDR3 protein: CARETGISANYGYTF
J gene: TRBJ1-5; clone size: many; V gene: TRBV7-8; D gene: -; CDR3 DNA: TGTGCCAGCAGCTTAGCAGGCAATAGCAATCAGCCCCAGCATTTT; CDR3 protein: CASSLAGNSNQPQHF
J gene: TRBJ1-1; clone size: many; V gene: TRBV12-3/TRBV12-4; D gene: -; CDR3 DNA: TGTGCCAGCAGTCGACAGACAGGAGAAGCTTTCTTT; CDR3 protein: CASSRQTGEAFF
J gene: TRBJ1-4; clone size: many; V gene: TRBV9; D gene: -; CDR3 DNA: TGTGCCAGCAGCGGCGGAGGGGTCAATGAAAAACTGTTTTTT; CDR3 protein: CASSGGGVNEKLFF
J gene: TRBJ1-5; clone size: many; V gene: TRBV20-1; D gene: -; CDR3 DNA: TGCAGTGCTAGAGAACCGGGCAGGGACAATCAGCCCCAGCATTTT; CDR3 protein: CSAREPGRDNQPQHF
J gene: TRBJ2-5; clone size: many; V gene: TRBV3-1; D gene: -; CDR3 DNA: TGTGCCAGCAGCCGCGCAGGAGAGGAGACCCAGTACTTC; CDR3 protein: CASSRAGEETQYF
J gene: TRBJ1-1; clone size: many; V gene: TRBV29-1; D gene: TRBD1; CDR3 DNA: TGCAGCGTTGAAGACCAACAGGGACAGGAAGCTTTCTTT; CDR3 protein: CSVEDQQGQEAFF
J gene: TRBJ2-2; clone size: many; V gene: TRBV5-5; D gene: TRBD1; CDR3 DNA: TGTGCCAGCAGCCTTCCCGGGGACAGGGTTGGCACCGGGGAGCTGTTTTTT; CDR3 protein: CASSLPGDRVGTGELFF
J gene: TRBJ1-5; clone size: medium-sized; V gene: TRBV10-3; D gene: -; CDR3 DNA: TGTGCCATCAGTGTAGAAGCCGGTCAGCCCCAGCATTTT; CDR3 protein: CAISVEAGQPQHF
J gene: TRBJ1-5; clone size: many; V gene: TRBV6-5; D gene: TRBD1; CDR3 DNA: TGTGCCAGCAGTCCGACAGGGAAAAGCAATCAGCCCCAGCATTTT; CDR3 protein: CASSPTGKSNQPQHF
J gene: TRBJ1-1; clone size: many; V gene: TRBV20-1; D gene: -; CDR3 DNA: TGCAGTGCTACCCCGTCCAGGGTCCGGAACACTGAAGCTTTCTTT; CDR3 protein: CSATPSRVRNTEAFF
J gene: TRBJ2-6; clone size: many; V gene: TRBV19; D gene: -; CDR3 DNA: TGTGCCAGTAGTCCATGGACAGCACTAGTGAGCTCTGGGGCCAACGTCCTGACTTTC; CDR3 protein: CASSPWTALVSSGANVLTF
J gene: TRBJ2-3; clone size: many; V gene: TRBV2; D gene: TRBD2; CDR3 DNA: TGTGCCAGCAGTGCCGGACTAGCGGTGACGCAGTATTTT; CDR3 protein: CASSAGLAVTQYF
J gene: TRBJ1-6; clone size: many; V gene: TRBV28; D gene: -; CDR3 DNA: TGTGCCAGTCGGGACAACAATTCACCCCTCCACTTT; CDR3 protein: CASRDNNSPLHF
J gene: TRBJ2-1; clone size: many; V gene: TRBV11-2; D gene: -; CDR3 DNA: TGTGCCAGCAGCTTACTAGGACCACGGGCCCACAATGAGCAGTTCTTC; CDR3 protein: CASSLLGPRAHNEQFF
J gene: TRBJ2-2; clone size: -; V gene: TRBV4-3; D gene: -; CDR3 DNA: TGCGCCAGCAGCCAAGCTAGGACACTCGAGAGCACCGGGGAGCTGTTTTTT; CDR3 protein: CASSQARTLESTGELFF
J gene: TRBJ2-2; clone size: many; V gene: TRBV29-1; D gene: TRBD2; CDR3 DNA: TGCAGCGTTGAGGGAGGGCTTGTCACCGGGGAGCTGTTTTTT; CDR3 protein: CSVEGGLVTGELFF
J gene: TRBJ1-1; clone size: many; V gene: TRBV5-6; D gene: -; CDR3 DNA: TGTGCCAGCAGCTTAGGCAGGGGCACTGAAGCTTTCTTT; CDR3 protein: CASSLGRGTEAFF
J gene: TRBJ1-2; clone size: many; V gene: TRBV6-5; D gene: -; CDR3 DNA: TGTGCCACCTCCCAGGCTAACTATGGCTACACCTTC; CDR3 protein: CATSQANYGYTF
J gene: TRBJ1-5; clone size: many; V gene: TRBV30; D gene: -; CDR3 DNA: TGTGCCTGGAGTTTTGATAGCAATCAGCCCCAGCATTTT; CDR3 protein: CAWSFDSNQPQHF
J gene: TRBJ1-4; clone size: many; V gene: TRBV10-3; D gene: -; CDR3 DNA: TGTGCCATCAGTGAGCAGGGCGAGGAAAAACTGTTTTTT; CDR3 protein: CAISEQGEEKLFF
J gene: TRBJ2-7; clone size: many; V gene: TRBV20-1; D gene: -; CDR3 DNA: TGCAGTGCCCCTAGGCAGGGCCCCTCCTACGAGCAGTACTTC; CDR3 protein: CSAPRQGPSYEQYF
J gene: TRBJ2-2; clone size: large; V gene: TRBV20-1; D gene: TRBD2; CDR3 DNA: TGCAGTGCTAGAGCTCCGGGACTATCCACCGGGGAGCTGTTTTTT; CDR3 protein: CSARAPGLSTGELFF
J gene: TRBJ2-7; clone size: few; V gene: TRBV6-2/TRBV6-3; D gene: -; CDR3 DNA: TGTGCCAGCAGTTACTCGAAGAAGCGAGGGGATTACGAGCAGTACTTC; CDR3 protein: CASSYSKKRGDYEQYF
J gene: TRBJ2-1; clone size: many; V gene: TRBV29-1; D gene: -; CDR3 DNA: TGCAGCGTTGGCCCTAGCTCCTACAATGAGCAGTTCTTC; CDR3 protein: CSVGPSSYNEQFF
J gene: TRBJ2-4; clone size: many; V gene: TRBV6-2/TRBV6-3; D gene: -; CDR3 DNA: TGTGCCAGCAGTTACTTTGGGACTTCAAAGGAAAACATTCAGTACTTC; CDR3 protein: CASSYFGTSKENIQYF
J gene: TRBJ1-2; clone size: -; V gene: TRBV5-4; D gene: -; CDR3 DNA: TGTGCCAGCAGTCTTCGACAGGCCCCTGGCTATGGCTACACCTTC; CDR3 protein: CASSLRQAPGYGYTF
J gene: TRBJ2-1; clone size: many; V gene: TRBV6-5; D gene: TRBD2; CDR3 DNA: TGTGCCAGCACCTGGACTAGCGGGAGAGGGAATGAGCAGTTCTTC; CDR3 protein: CASTWTSGRGNEQFF
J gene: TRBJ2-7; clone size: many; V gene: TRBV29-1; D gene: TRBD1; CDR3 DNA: TGCAGCGTGACGGGACAGGGCACCTACGAGCAGTACTTC; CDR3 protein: CSVTGQGTYEQYF
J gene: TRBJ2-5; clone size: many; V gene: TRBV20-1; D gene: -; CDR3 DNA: TGCAGTGCTCGGACAGTCCAAGAGACCCAGTACTTC; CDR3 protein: CSARTVQETQYF
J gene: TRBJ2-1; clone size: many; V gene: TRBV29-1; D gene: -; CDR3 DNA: TGCAGCGTTGACGGGGCGGAGGGCTACAATGAGCAGTTCTTC; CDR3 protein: CSVDGAEGYNEQFF
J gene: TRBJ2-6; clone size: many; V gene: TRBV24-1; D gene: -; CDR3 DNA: TGTGCCACCAGTGATACCTCATTTTCTGGGGCCAACGTCCTGACTTTC; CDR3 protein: CATSDTSFSGANVLTF
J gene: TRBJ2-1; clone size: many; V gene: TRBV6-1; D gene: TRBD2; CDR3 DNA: TGTGCCAGCAGTATCGGACTAGCGGGGGCCCTGGTCACCTACAATGAGCAGTTCTTC; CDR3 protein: CASSIGLAGALVTYNEQFF
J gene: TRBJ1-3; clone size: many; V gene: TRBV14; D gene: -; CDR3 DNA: TGTGCCAGCAGCCAAGATTTGTCGACCTCTGGAAACACCATATATTTT; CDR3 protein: CASSQDLSTSGNTIYF